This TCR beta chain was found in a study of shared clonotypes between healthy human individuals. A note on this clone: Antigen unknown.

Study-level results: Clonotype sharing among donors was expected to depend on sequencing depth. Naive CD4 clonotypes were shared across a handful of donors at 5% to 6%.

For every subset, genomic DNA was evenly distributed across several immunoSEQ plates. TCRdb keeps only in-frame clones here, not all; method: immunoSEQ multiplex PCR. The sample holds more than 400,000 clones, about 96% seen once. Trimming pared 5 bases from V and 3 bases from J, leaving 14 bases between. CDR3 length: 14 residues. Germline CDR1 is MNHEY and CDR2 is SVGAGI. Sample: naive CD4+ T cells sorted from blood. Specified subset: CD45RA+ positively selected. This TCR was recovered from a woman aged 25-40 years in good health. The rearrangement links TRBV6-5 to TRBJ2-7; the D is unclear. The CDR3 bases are TGTGCCAGCAGTCCGGGTCCCCTAGGCTACGAGCAGTACTTC. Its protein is CASSPGPLGYEQYF.